The 27 T cell receptor beta chains reported below all come from one sample, sequenced in a study of shared clonotypes between healthy human individuals. Sequenced by immunoSEQ multiplex PCR; TCRdb stores in-frame clones only, minus some. The sample includes roughly 1,100,000 clones, 65% to 75% seen only once; the top ten take about 1.5%. Specimen: memory CD4+ T cells sorted from blood. Subset indicated: CD45RA-negative fraction. These receptors originate from a man aged 18 to 30 in good health.

The chain employs TRBV19 and TRBJ1-2; D possibly corresponds to TRBD1 (6 bases). CDR1 and CDR2 (germline): LNHDA, SQIVND (reference sequence). V was clipped by 5 bases and J by 7 bases, with 17 bases between them. The length of the CDR3 is 14 residues. CDR3 DNA sequence: TGTGCCAGTAGTCCCCTGGACAGACGATCTGGCTACACCTTC. Its translation is CASSPLDRRSGYTF.

The chain uses TRBV7-9 and TRBJ2-7, with D perhaps TRBD1 (5 bases). V was clipped by 1 base and J by 5 bases, with 15 bases between them. This CDR3 is 15 amino acids long. Germline CDR1 is SEHNR and CDR2 is FQNEAQ (reference sequence). The CDR3 nucleotides read TGTGCCAGCAGCTTAGTTGGGTCAGGGATCGACGAGCAGTACTTC. It encodes CASSLVGSGIDEQYF.

A remark on this clone: A far larger clone is off by one base, so a read error is likely. At the DNA level, this CDR3 is encoded by other sequences in the same sample as well. V is TRBV5-1 and J is TRBJ2-7; D is ambiguous. CDR1 is SGHRS and CDR2 is YFSETQ in the germline V gene. Trimming removed 4 bases at V and 2 bases at J, with 4 bases between. The CDR3 loop spans 11 amino acids. CDR3 region: CASSATYEQYF. The CDR3 DNA reads TGCGCCAGCAGCGCCACCTACGAGCAGTACTTC.

In this sample, this clone turned up a few times. V is TRBV6-6 and J is TRBJ1-5, with D possibly being TRBD1 (5 bases). The germline CDR1 and CDR2 sequences are MNHNY and SVGAGI (reference sequence). The CDR3 spans 14 residues. The V end lost 6 bases, the J end lost 4 bases, and 13 bases lay between the germline ends. CDR3 sequence: CASRANGQNQPQHF. In DNA form, the CDR3 reads TGTGCCAGCAGGGCCAACGGACAAAATCAGCCCCAGCATTTT.

This chain joins TRBV2 and TRBJ2-5; 13 bases fit TRBD2. The trim removed 6 bases at V and 5 bases at J, leaving 6 bases unmatched. This CDR3 has 15 amino acids. CDR1 is SNHLY and CDR2 is FYNNEI in the germline V gene. The CDR3 is CASRTGLAGSETQYF. CDR3 coding DNA: TGTGCCAGCAGAACGGGACTAGCGGGGTCCGAGACCCAGTACTTC.

This clone was detected a few times. The chain is built from TRBV5-1 and TRBJ1-1; 7 bases line up with TRBD1. The CDR3 has 15 amino acids. Looked up from germline, CDR1 is SGHRS and CDR2 is YFSETQ. The trim removed 3 bases at V and 2 bases at J, leaving 7 bases unmatched. CDR3 sequence (DNA): TGCGCCAGCAGCTCATCTGGGACAGTCAACACTGAAGCTTTCTTT. Its translation: CASSSSGTVNTEAFF. Based on the CDR3 plus reference TRBV5-1 and TRBJ1-1, the full variable domain is KAGVTQTPRYLIKTRGQQVTLSCSPISGHRSVSWYQQTPGQGLQFLFEYFSETQRNKGNFPGRFSGRQFSNSRSEMNVSTLELGDSALYLCASSSSGTVNTEAFFGQGTRLTVV.

J is TRBJ2-2 and V is TRBV5-5; 13 positions match TRBD2. Trimming at V came to 2 bases and at J to 7 bases, leaving 5 bases not matched to a gene. The CDR3 loop spans 16 amino acids. CDR1 is SGHKS, CDR2 YYEKEE, per germline (reference sequence). CDR3 amino acids: CASSLGLAGVGGELFF. CDR3 in DNA: TGTGCCAGCAGCTTAGGACTAGCGGGAGTAGGCGGGGAGCTGTTTTTT.

The chain couples TRBV5-6 to TRBJ1-1; D unresolved. Trimming removed 7 bases at V and 5 bases at J, with 15 bases between. The CDR3 has 13 amino acids. CDR1 is SGHDT and CDR2 is YYEEEE in the germline V gene. This CDR3 reads CASALGRQTEAFF. CDR3 in DNA: TGTGCCAGCGCCTTGGGTAGGCAGACTGAAGCTTTCTTT.

V is TRBV18 and J is TRBJ2-3, with D perhaps TRBD1 or TRBD2 (5 bases each). Germline V gene data show CDR1 as KGHSH and CDR2 as LQKENI. This CDR3 is 16 amino acids long. Trimming left V 0 bases short and J 3 bases short, with 13 bases between. The CDR3: CASSPPYSGRTDTQYF. CDR3 DNA sequence: TGTGCCAGCTCACCACCCTACTCAGGGAGAACAGATACGCAGTATTTT.

This clone was seen more than once but under ten times. J is TRBJ2-2 and V is TRBV9, with TRBD1 identical over 8 bases. The junction had 5 bases not matched to a gene; V was cut back by 0 bases and J by 4 bases. The germline V gene encodes CDR1 SGDLS and CDR2 YYNGEE. CDR3 length: 16 residues. The CDR3 DNA reads TGTGCCAGCAGCGTAGGGCAGGGGGCGAGCACCGGGGAGCTGTTTTTT. It codes for CASSVGQGASTGELFF.

This chain joins TRBV11-2 and TRBJ2-2; D perhaps matches TRBD1 (6 bases). Germline V lookup: CDR1 SGHAT, CDR2 FQNNGV. This CDR3 contains 16 residues. V lost 5 bases and J 1 base, leaving 14 bases between the germline ends. The CDR3 sequence: CASSPTRGRNTGELFF. CDR3 nucleotide sequence: TGTGCCAGCAGCCCCACGAGGGGGAGGAACACCGGGGAGCTGTTTTTT.

The genes are TRBV19 and TRBJ1-2; a weak D match, TRBD1 (5 bases). In germline, CDR1 is LNHDA, CDR2 SQIVND (reference sequence). The CDR3 loop spans 18 amino acids. Trimming removed 0 bases at V and 7 bases at J, with 24 bases between. CDR3 region: CASSIEARGAGFGFGYTF. The CDR3 DNA sequence: TGTGCCAGTAGTATAGAGGCAAGAGGAGCAGGGTTCGGGTTTGGCTACACCTTC.

The chain recombines TRBV6-5 with TRBJ1-1; 10 positions match TRBD1. The CDR3 is 14 amino acids. Trimming at V came to 5 bases and at J to 11 bases, leaving 11 bases not matched to a gene. Germline V CDR1 and CDR2: MNHEY, SVGAGI. Written as DNA, the CDR3 is TGTGCCAGCAGTGCGACCGGACAGGGGGGGAACGCTTTCTTT. The encoded protein is CASSATGQGGNAFF.

V gene TRBV6-1 combines with J gene TRBJ2-7, with unresolved D. V lost 1 base and J 6 bases, leaving 7 bases between the germline ends. This CDR3 comprises 12 residues. Germline CDR1 is MNHNS and CDR2 is SASEGT. Written as DNA, the CDR3 is TGTGCCAGCAGTGAAGTCGGGCGCGAGCAGTACTTC. Encoded protein: CASSEVGREQYF.

J is TRBJ2-1 and V is TRBV11-2, with TRBD2 identical over 11 bases. The CDR3 is made up of 18 amino acids. With V trimmed by 1 base and J by 3 bases, 8 bases remained unmatched. Germline CDR1 and CDR2: SGHAT and FQNNGV. In nucleotides, the CDR3 is TGTGCCAGCAGCTTAGGGGGCCCGGGACTAGCGGTCTACAATGAGCAGTTCTTC. This sequence encodes CASSLGGPGLAVYNEQFF.

The chain has TRBV7-2 and TRBJ2-5; TRBD2 aligns across 7 bases. CDR1 SGHTA and CDR2 FQGNSA come from the germline V gene. V was clipped by 3 bases and J by 3 bases; unmatched bases: 4. This CDR3 contains 14 residues. The CDR3 is CASSLGLLKETQYF. For the CDR3, the DNA is TGTGCCAGCAGCTTGGGACTACTCAAAGAGACCCAGTACTTC.

The V and J genes are TRBV30 and TRBJ1-4; D is unclear. V was cut by 6 bases and J by 8 bases, with 19 bases left in between. Germline values: CDR1 GTSNPN, CDR2 SVGIG (reference sequence). CDR3 size: 14 residues. This chain's CDR3 is CACHQHLRNEKLFF. As DNA, the CDR3 is TGTGCCTGCCATCAACACTTAAGAAACGAAAAACTGTTTTTT.

The chain's CDR3 is CASSLGRTYGYTF. The CDR3 nucleotides are TGTGCCAGCAGTTTGGGGCGGACCTATGGCTACACCTTC. The rearrangement uses TRBV28 and TRBJ1-2; possibly TRBD1 for D (5 bases). CDR1 is MDHEN and CDR2 is SYDVKM in the germline V gene. The length of the CDR3 is 13 residues. V was cut by 3 bases and J by 4 bases, with 9 bases left in between.

The count of this clone is one. The rearrangement links TRBV5-1 to TRBJ2-3, with D possibly being TRBD2 (5 bases). CDR1 and CDR2 from the germline V gene are SGHRS and YFSETQ. This CDR3 is 14 amino acids long. Trimming stripped 4 bases from V and 2 bases from J, with 11 bases between. CDR3 residues: CASSADSPTDTQYF. The CDR3 coding sequence is TGCGCCAGCAGCGCGGACTCTCCCACAGATACGCAGTATTTT.

This clone was recorded only once. The chain recombines TRBV28 with TRBJ1-1, with D possibly TRBD1 on 5 matching bases. V lost 2 bases and J lost 10, with 14 bases in between. From germline, CDR1 is MDHEN and CDR2 SYDVKM. The CDR3 runs to 13 residues. CDR3 DNA: TGTGCCAGCAGTTTAGGGGGGGTACTGTCAGCTTTCTTT. This sequence encodes CASSLGGVLSAFF.

The V call is TRBV19, the J call TRBJ2-7, with 10 bases fitting TRBD1. Per the germline V gene, CDR1 is LNHDA and CDR2 is SQIVND (reference sequence). J was trimmed by 6 bases and V by 8 bases; bases with no gene match: 10. The CDR3 totals 14 residues. The chain's CDR3 is CASAAGQGGGEQYF. In DNA form, the CDR3 reads TGTGCCAGTGCCGCCGGACAGGGGGGTGGCGAGCAGTACTTC.

The table lists this clone with many counts. The chain uses TRBV19 and TRBJ1-5; maybe TRBD1 (5 bases). The V end was cut by 6 bases, the J end by 0 bases, with 12 bases between. The CDR3 runs to 15 residues. Per the germline V gene, CDR1 is LNHDA and CDR2 is SQIVND (reference sequence). CDR3 sequence: CASSTGAPSNQPQHF. The CDR3 bases are TGTGCCAGTAGCACAGGTGCCCCTAGCAATCAGCCCCAGCATTTT. Variable domain in full (rest from reference TRBV19 and TRBJ1-5): DGGITQSPKYLFRKEGQNVTLSCEQNLNHDAMYWYRQDPGQGLRLIYYSQIVNDFQKGDIAEGYSVSREKKESFPLTVTSAQKNPTAFYLCASSTGAPSNQPQHFGDGTRLSIL.

This chain links TRBV5-1 with TRBJ2-1; 8 bases map to TRBD2. This CDR3 has 16 residues. Germline-derived CDR1 and CDR2 are SGHRS and YFSETQ. V shed 2 bases and J 0 bases; nucleotides not matched to a gene: 4. DNA of the CDR3: TGCGCCAGCAGCTTTACTAGCGGCAACTCCTACAATGAGCAGTTCTTC. This encodes CASSFTSGNSYNEQFF.

This clone was seen a single time. The chain has TRBV27 and TRBJ1-2; 7 positions agree with TRBD1. J gave up 8 bases and V 5 bases, and 14 bases lay outside the gene matches. The CDR3 has 15 residues. Germline V gene data show CDR1 as MNHEY and CDR2 as SMNVEV (reference sequence). The CDR3 bases are TGTGCCAGCAGTCCCCGCAGACAGGGAGCCGGCGGCTACACCTTC. This sequence encodes CASSPRRQGAGGYTF.

This clone was counted between two and nine times. A read error may produce the germline difference seen at one junction end. CDR3 sequence reads: CASSSNRDGEQFF. The CDR3 DNA reads as TGTGCTAGCAGCTCCAACAGGGACGGTGAGCAGTTCTTC. This chain links TRBV7-7 with TRBJ2-1, with a possible D match to TRBD1 (6 bases). The V gene's germline CDR1 is SSHAT and CDR2 FNYEAQ (reference sequence). The CDR3 is 13 residues long.

This clone came up once. The chain employs TRBV4-1 and TRBJ2-7; the D call may be TRBD1 or TRBD2 (5 bases each). The germline CDR1 and CDR2 sequences are MGHRA and YSYEKL. The CDR3 runs 17 residues. The ends were cut back, 1 base at V and 0 bases at J, with 16 bases in the middle. The CDR3 region is CASSQGSWDVSSYEQYF. The DNA of the CDR3 is TGCGCCAGCAGCCAAGGGAGCTGGGACGTGAGCTCCTACGAGCAGTACTTC.

J is TRBJ1-3 and V is TRBV2, with D possibly being TRBD1 (5 bases). Trimming pared 1 base from V and 4 bases from J, leaving 5 bases between. Germline-derived CDR1 and CDR2 are SNHLY and FYNNEI. This CDR3 region has 13 residues. CDR3 protein: CASSEDRGNTIYF. CDR3 in DNA: TGTGCCAGCAGTGAAGACAGGGGAAACACCATATATTTT.